Presented here are 13 T cell receptor beta chains from one specimen sequenced in a study of shared clonotypes between healthy human individuals. Data came from immunoSEQ multiplex PCR; TCRdb stores just in-frame clones and leaves some out. The table shows 2,100,000 or so clones, with approximately 96% occurring only once. Sequencing used naive CD4+ T cells sorted from blood. Sample subset: CD45RA+ positively selected. Receptors originate from a man between 18 and 35 years old in good health.

The J gene is TRBJ2-7, the V gene TRBV30; 8 positions agree with TRBD1. In germline, CDR1 is GTSNPN, CDR2 SVGIG (reference sequence). V was clipped by 1 base and J by 5 bases; unmatched bases: 1. CDR3 length: 12 residues. The CDR3 DNA reads TGTGCCTGGAGTGCAGGGGGCAACGAGCAGTACTTC. Translating it yields CAWSAGGNEQYF.

This clone was recorded only once. V gene TRBV6-1 combines with J gene TRBJ2-7; TRBD2 agrees at 7 bases. CDR1 is MNHNS, CDR2 SASEGT, per germline. The CDR3 runs to 17 residues. Trimming took 2 bases from V and 1 from J; bases not matched to a gene: 11. This chain's CDR3 is CASSEIIGLGLSYEQYF. The CDR3 nucleotides read TGTGCCAGCAGTGAAATTATTGGACTAGGATTATCCTACGAGCAGTACTTC.

The rearrangement uses TRBV5-1 and TRBJ1-5; unclear D gene. The V and J ends lost 2 bases and 6 bases respectively, with 15 bases between them. From germline, CDR1 is SGHRS and CDR2 YFSETQ. This CDR3 is 15 amino acids long. As DNA, the CDR3 is TGCGCCAGCAGCTTCAGCGCGGGGTCTGGTCAGCCCCAGCATTTT. Translated, it gives CASSFSAGSGQPQHF.

The V and J genes are TRBV4-1 and TRBJ2-5; D call uncertain. CDR3 length: 13 residues. Germline assignment: CDR1 MGHRA and CDR2 YSYEKL. Trimming removed 2 bases at V and 5 bases at J, with 9 bases between. The CDR3 DNA is TGCGCCAGCAGCCAACAGTATACGGAGACCCAGTACTTC. Its protein product is CASSQQYTETQYF.

The V gene is TRBV7-9, the J gene TRBJ2-1; D perhaps matches TRBD1 (5 bases). The CDR3 sequence is 18 residues long. V dropped 2 bases and J dropped 0 bases, with 17 bases sitting between them. The germline V gene has CDR1 SEHNR and CDR2 FQNEAQ (reference sequence). CDR3 in amino acids: CASSLRPNRFSSYNEQFF. Here the CDR3 DNA reads TGTGCCAGCAGCTTAAGGCCGAACAGGTTTAGCTCCTACAATGAGCAGTTCTTC.

The chain carries TRBV4-3 and TRBJ2-4, with 14 bases fitting TRBD2. Germline CDR1 and CDR2: LGHNA and YSLEER. V was clipped by 2 bases and J by 11 bases; unmatched bases: 14. The CDR3 is made up of 18 amino acids. The CDR3 region has the DNA TGCGCCAGCAGCCAACGACTAGCGGGAGGGCCTACGGTCGGGTTTCAGTACTTC. It specifies CASSQRLAGGPTVGFQYF.

This chain connects TRBV28 to TRBJ1-1; D unresolved. The germline gives CDR1 MDHEN, CDR2 SYDVKM. V lost 5 bases and J 0 bases, leaving 16 bases between the germline ends. The CDR3 covers 16 residues. As DNA, the CDR3 is TGTGCCAGCAGTCCCTTAGACACAATCTTGAACACTGAAGCTTTCTTT. This translates into CASSPLDTILNTEAFF.

The rearrangement links TRBV9 to TRBJ2-2, with no clear D. Germline assignment: CDR1 SGDLS and CDR2 YYNGEE. The germline V and J ends were trimmed by 2 bases and 4 bases, with 15 bases remaining between them. CDR3 size: 16 residues. The CDR3 nucleotides read TGTGCCAGCAGCGTGAGAGGTGTCGTGGCCACCGGGGAGCTGTTTTTT. Protein: CASSVRGVVATGELFF.

The chain employs TRBV9 and TRBJ2-5; TRBD2 agrees at 9 bases. Per the germline V gene, CDR1 is SGDLS and CDR2 is YYNGEE. This CDR3 comprises 16 residues. V lost 0 bases, J lost 2 bases, and 5 bases stayed unmatched. CDR3 DNA sequence: TGTGCCAGCAGCGTAGCTCAGACTAGCGGTCAAGAGACCCAGTACTTC. Translating gives CASSVAQTSGQETQYF.

This chain uses TRBV30 with TRBJ1-2; TRBD1 matches at 7 bases. This CDR3 has 16 amino acids. The junction had 14 bases not matched to a gene; V was cut back by 3 bases and J by 4 bases. Germline lookup yields CDR1 GTSNPN and CDR2 SVGIG (reference sequence). For the CDR3, the DNA is TGTGCCTGGAGACCCCCGGGACAGTTACTTCTCTATGGCTACACCTTC. It specifies CAWRPPGQLLLYGYTF.

The gene calls are TRBV7-8 and TRBJ2-5; D not resolved. Trimming removed 0 bases at V and 2 bases at J, with 1 base between. Per germline, CDR1 SGHVS and CDR2 FQNEAQ. The CDR3 has 12 amino acids. The CDR3 DNA reads TGTGCCAGCAGCTTAGCACAAGAGACCCAGTACTTC. Amino acid sequence: CASSLAQETQYF.

The chain has TRBV30 and TRBJ2-5, with 16 bases identical to TRBD2. Per the germline V gene, CDR1 is GTSNPN and CDR2 is SVGIG (reference sequence). The CDR3 sequence is 16 residues long. V was pared by 3 bases and J by 5 bases, with 6 bases of the junction left unmatched. CDR3 protein: CAWRSGTSGRGETQYF. The CDR3 coding sequence is TGTGCCTGGAGGTCTGGGACTAGCGGGAGGGGGGAGACCCAGTACTTC.

The V and J genes are TRBV9 and TRBJ2-7, with 9 bases fitting TRBD1. Unmatched junction bases numbered 7, after V lost 3 bases and J lost 3 bases. Germline lookup yields CDR1 SGDLS and CDR2 YYNGEE. This CDR3 contains 15 residues. CDR3 sequence: CASSAGTGTGYEQYF. The CDR3 DNA is TGTGCCAGCAGCGCCGGGACAGGGACAGGCTACGAGCAGTACTTC.